This TCR beta chain emerged from a study of cytomegalovirus exposure and HLA in healthy donors. Overall study: Unique TCRs numbering around 80 million, obtained from HLA-typed donors, made up an early data release.

The germline V gene encodes CDR1 MDHEN and CDR2 SYDVKM. The CDR3 consists of 15 residues. V gave up 8 bases and J gave up 1 base; unmatched junction bases: 7. General study findings and limits: V- and J-gene trimming of TCR beta was linked (in a later analysis) to a missense DCLRE1C variant.

Concerning this clone itself: The antigen remains unidentified.

Primers for the PCR totalled 60 Vbeta and 13 Jbeta. TCRdb's copy holds only in-frame clones and misses some; the assay was immunoSEQ multiplex PCR. The sample features 53,000 or so clones, with around 12% in its top ten. The sequence was collected from a man aged 18 to 35 in good health and CMV-seropositive. The chain has TRBV28 and TRBJ2-1; TRBD2 matches 8 bases. Material: PBMCs. Here the CDR3 DNA reads TGTGCCAGCTCGACCGCTAGCGGGTCCTACAATGAGCAGTTCTTC. Translated, it gives CASSTASGSYNEQFF.